This T cell receptor (beta chain) derives from a study of regulatory dendritic cells for organ transplantation. Study-level points and caveats: The most alloreactive TCR clonotypes were found in resting memory CD8+ cells.

On this clone: The antigen remains undetermined.

Trimming removed 4 bases at V and 6 bases at J, with 15 bases between. The CDR3 has 15 residues. From germline, CDR1 is LGHNA and CDR2 YNFKEQ. Memory T cells were CD45RO+, naive were CD45RA+, sorted by FACS. Profiled with immunoSEQ multiplex PCR; TCRdb holds only in-frame clones, not every one. The top ten clones hold 2.2% of a sample with 29,000 or so clones, 60% to 80% of them seen once. The sequence came from a human donor in good health. The source material was memory CD4+ T cells from blood. Regarding subset: CD45RO+ memory T cells. The chain has TRBV4-2 and TRBJ1-4, with D tentatively TRBD1 (6 bases). CDR3: CASSRAAGEDEKLFF. CDR3 DNA: TGTGCCAGCAGCCGAGCAGCAGGGGAAGATGAAAAACTGTTTTTT.